The 30 T cell receptor beta chains below come from one sample, sequenced in a study of shared clonotypes between healthy human individuals. The method was immunoSEQ multiplex PCR; TCRdb's version includes in-frame clones alone and lacks a portion of them. This sample has about 1,500,000 clones, with approximately 96% found just once. The sequencing input was naive CD4+ T cells sorted from blood. Documented subset: CD45RA+ positively selected. These receptors were obtained from a young man in good health.

This chain's CDR3 is CASSQVGTGNTEAFF. The CDR3 DNA reads TGCGCCAGCAGCCAAGTGGGGACAGGGAACACTGAAGCTTTCTTT. The chain uses TRBV4-1 and TRBJ1-1, with TRBD1 matching 8 bases. CDR3 size: 15 residues. The trim removed 1 base at V and 1 base at J, leaving 2 bases unmatched. The germline V gene encodes CDR1 MGHRA and CDR2 YSYEKL.

Regarding this clone: Within the sample, other DNA sequences also encode this same CDR3. This rearrangement joins TRBV29-1 to TRBJ2-3, with D tentatively TRBD2 (6 bases). Germline CDR1 and CDR2: SQVTM and ANQGSEA. The CDR3 length is 13 residues. The V end lost 6 bases, the J end lost 2 bases, and 12 bases lay between the germline ends. DNA for the CDR3: TGCAGCGTGGGAGGCAGGGCCACAGATACGCAGTATTTT. Translating gives CSVGGRATDTQYF.

V usage is TRBV7-3 and J usage is TRBJ2-3; D is perhaps TRBD2 (7 bases). V was pared by 1 base and J by 4 bases, with 21 bases between. This CDR3 has 18 amino acids. CDR1 and CDR2 (germline): SGHTA, FQGTGA. The CDR3 DNA reads TGTGCCAGCAGCTTAAATGGCGGGGGCGGGCCGAGGGCAGATACGCAGTATTTT. Translated: CASSLNGGGGPRADTQYF. Using reference TRBV7-3 and TRBJ2-3 for the parts outside the CDR3, the full variable domain is GAGVSQTPSNKVTEKGKYVELRCDPISGHTALYWYRQSLGQGPEFLIYFQGTGAADDSGLPNDRFFAVRPEGSVSTLKIQRTERGDSAVYLCASSLNGGGGPRADTQYFGPGTRLTVL.

The rearrangement joins TRBV6-5 to TRBJ1-2; 8 nucleotides agree with TRBD1. The V and J ends lost 4 bases and 0 bases, in that order; junction bases with no gene match: 7. The CDR3 contains 16 residues. Germline V lookup: CDR1 MNHEY, CDR2 SVGAGI. This CDR3 is CASSWLRTGTNYGYTF. In DNA, the CDR3 is TGTGCCAGCAGTTGGCTGAGGACAGGGACTAACTATGGCTACACCTTC.

The rearrangement uses TRBV6-1 and TRBJ2-7; no definite D call. The V and J ends lost 0 bases and 6 bases respectively, with 9 bases between them. Germline lookup yields CDR1 MNHNS and CDR2 SASEGT. This CDR3 is 13 amino acids long. CDR3 sequence (DNA): TGTGCCAGCAGTGAAGCGCCTAGTTTCGAGCAGTACTTC. It codes for CASSEAPSFEQYF.

The chain has TRBV25-1 and TRBJ2-5; D could derive from TRBD1 or TRBD2 (5 bases each). From germline, CDR1 is MGHDK and CDR2 SYGVNS. V was trimmed by 2 bases and J by 5 bases, leaving 18 bases between them. CDR3 length equals 16 residues. The chain's CDR3 is CASSEGAWGMWETQYF. CDR3 nucleotide sequence: TGTGCCAGCAGTGAAGGGGCTTGGGGGATGTGGGAGACCCAGTACTTC.

The chain has TRBV9 and TRBJ2-3; a weak D match, TRBD1 (6 bases). Trimming pared 0 bases from V and 0 bases from J, leaving 11 bases between. The CDR3 runs 16 residues. The germline gives CDR1 SGDLS, CDR2 YYNGEE. In DNA, the CDR3 is TGTGCCAGCAGCGTAGCGCTGGGACATAGCACAGATACGCAGTATTTT. Amino acid sequence: CASSVALGHSTDTQYF.

This clone was seen once. The V call is TRBV5-1, the J call TRBJ2-2; D tentatively reads TRBD1 or TRBD2 (5 bases each). Germline V CDR1 and CDR2: SGHRS, YFSETQ. There are 14 residues in the CDR3. Deletions cut 7 bases from V and 7 bases from J, with 17 bases between. Written as DNA, the CDR3 is TGCGCCAGCGGAGAGGGAGAGGGGATCGGGGAGCTGTTTTTT. Translating gives CASGEGEGIGELFF.

The chain recombines TRBV6-5 with TRBJ2-7; D is undetermined. CDR1 is MNHEY, CDR2 SVGAGI, per germline. V was trimmed by 5 bases and J by 0 bases, leaving 8 bases between them. This CDR3 has 13 residues. The chain's CDR3 is CASSRLISYEQYF. The DNA for the CDR3 is TGTGCCAGCAGTCGACTGATCTCCTACGAGCAGTACTTC.

The V call is TRBV10-3, the J call TRBJ2-1; TRBD1 or TRBD2 may be the D gene (5 bases each). Between the trimmed V and J ends, which lost 1 base and 8 bases, there was a span of 18 bases. The CDR3 totals 16 residues. Germline V gene sequence: CDR1 ENHRY, CDR2 SYGVKD. The CDR3 DNA reads as TGTGCCATCAGTGAGTATAGGGAGTACTTGGGGGATGAGCAGTTCTTC. Translated: CAISEYREYLGDEQFF.

CDR3 region: CAISNRENQPQHF. Here the CDR3 DNA reads TGTGCCATCAGCAATCGGGAAAATCAGCCCCAGCATTTT. The chain employs TRBV10-3 and TRBJ1-5; D not certain. This CDR3 is built from 13 residues. V was pared by 6 bases and J by 4 bases, with 10 bases between. Germline CDR1 is ENHRY and CDR2 is SYGVKD.

This sequence joins TRBV12-1 and TRBJ1-3; no check of the table's D call, TRBD1, against the DNA was made. TRBV12-1 is listed as a pseudogene. This CDR3 has 14 amino acids. CDR3: CASSFGQGHFSIYF. CDR3 in DNA: TGTGCCAGCAGCTTTGGCCAGGGACATTTCTCCATATATTTT.

The V gene is TRBV6-1, the J gene TRBJ2-3, with TRBD2 matching 11 bases. CDR1 and CDR2 (germline): MNHNS, SASEGT. The V and J ends lost 4 bases and 2 bases, in that order; junction bases with no gene match: 5. The CDR3 is 16 residues long. CDR3 nucleotides: TGTGCCAGCAGTGGAACTAGCGGGAGTTTCACAGATACGCAGTATTTT. As protein: CASSGTSGSFTDTQYF.

This sequence joins TRBV28 and TRBJ1-1; D is unresolved. The CDR3 length is 13 residues. Trimming removed 6 bases from V and 2 bases from J, with 10 bases in between. The germline gives CDR1 MDHEN, CDR2 SYDVKM. DNA for the CDR3: TGTGCCAGCAGCCGCCCACCAAACACTGAAGCTTTCTTT. Its protein is CASSRPPNTEAFF.

The chain carries TRBV6-6 and TRBJ2-1, with a possible D match to TRBD1 (5 bases). This CDR3 spans 14 amino acids. The germline V gene encodes CDR1 MNHNY and CDR2 SVGAGI (reference sequence). V was clipped by 0 bases and J by 5 bases, with 8 bases between them. The DNA for the CDR3 is TGTGCCAGCAGTTACTCGGTAGGGGACAATGAGCAGTTCTTC. It codes for CASSYSVGDNEQFF.

The chain links TRBV6-1 to TRBJ2-7; 9 bases fit TRBD2. The ends lost 7 bases at V and 0 bases at J; junction bases unmatched: 7. Germline values: CDR1 MNHNS, CDR2 SASEGT. The CDR3 covers 15 residues. DNA of the CDR3: TGTGCCAGCAAAGACGTAGCGGGAGTCTCCTACGAGCAGTACTTC. Protein product: CASKDVAGVSYEQYF.

The V and J genes are TRBV12-5 and TRBJ1-5; D remains ambiguous. This CDR3 has 13 amino acids. Deletions cut 6 bases from V and 0 bases from J, with 6 bases between. Per germline, CDR1 LGHNT and CDR2 FRNRAP. The CDR3: CASGIDSNQPQHF. The CDR3 region has the DNA TGTGCTAGTGGAATCGATAGCAATCAGCCCCAGCATTTT.

The chain carries TRBV5-6 and TRBJ2-3, with D perhaps TRBD2 (5 bases). CDR3 size: 15 residues. The V end lost 0 bases, the J end lost 1 base, and 9 bases lay between the germline ends. CDR1 and CDR2 from the germline V gene are SGHDT and YYEEEE. In nucleotides, the CDR3 is TGTGCCAGCAGCTTGGCGGGGTTGGGCACAGATACGCAGTATTTT. Residues: CASSLAGLGTDTQYF.

Points on this clone: This specimen includes other DNA sequences encoding the same CDR3. The rearrangement joins TRBV7-6 to TRBJ2-5; D gene uncertain. Germline-derived CDR1 and CDR2 are SGHVS and FNYEAQ. This CDR3 has 11 residues. The ends were cut back, 2 bases at V and 2 bases at J, with 0 bases in the middle. The CDR3 DNA reads TGTGCCAGCAGCTTACAAGAGACCCAGTACTTC. Residues: CASSLQETQYF.

V gene TRBV9 combines with J gene TRBJ2-1, with D possibly TRBD1 on 6 matching bases. Germline V CDR1 and CDR2: SGDLS, YYNGEE. The V gene lost 0 bases and the J gene lost 4 bases, with 11 bases spanning the gap. CDR3 length: 15 amino acids. CDR3 region: CASSVEGTKYNEQFF. The CDR3 nucleotides read TGTGCCAGCAGCGTAGAAGGGACAAAGTACAATGAGCAGTTCTTC.

This rearrangement joins TRBV19 to TRBJ2-7; TRBD1 aligns across 8 bases. V shed 5 bases and J 4 bases; nucleotides not matched to a gene: 7. CDR1 is LNHDA and CDR2 is SQIVND in the germline V gene (reference sequence). The CDR3 has 14 residues. CDR3 nucleotides: TGTGCCAGTAGTCCAGGACAGGGTCGTTACGAGCAGTACTTC. Translating gives CASSPGQGRYEQYF.

The CDR3 DNA reads as TGTGCCAGCAGCTTCGGGCAGGGCCCTGAAGCTTTCTTT. Its translation is CASSFGQGPEAFF. The rearrangement uses TRBV5-5 and TRBJ1-1; D might be TRBD1 (5 bases). Germline CDR1 SGHKS, CDR2 YYEKEE (reference sequence). The CDR3 length is 13 residues. Trimming took 2 bases from V and 6 from J, leaving 11 bases between them.

V and J are TRBV5-1 and TRBJ2-5, with D hard to call. The CDR3 is made up of 13 amino acids. V lost 2 bases and J lost 1, with 6 bases in between. The germline CDR1 and CDR2 sequences are SGHRS and YFSETQ. CDR3 in DNA: TGCGCCAGCAGCTTATCCTCCCAAGAGACCCAGTACTTC. Translating it yields CASSLSSQETQYF.

The chain carries TRBV7-9 and TRBJ2-3; D unresolved. The ends were cut back, 1 base at V and 2 bases at J, with 10 bases in the middle. The CDR3 is made up of 15 amino acids. Germline loops: CDR1 SEHNR, CDR2 FQNEAQ (reference sequence). The CDR3 sequence: CASSLDRVFTDTQYF. The CDR3 DNA sequence: TGTGCCAGCAGCTTAGATAGGGTTTTCACAGATACGCAGTATTTT.

This clone was seen only a few times. V and J are TRBV21-1 and TRBJ2-1; the table calls TRBD2, which could not be checked here. TRBV21-1 is classified as a pseudogene. There are 13 residues in the CDR3. Here the CDR3 reads CARGGSGFNEQFF. The CDR3 DNA reads TGTGCCAGAGGAGGTAGCGGATTCAATGAGCAGTTCTTC.

The V gene is TRBV5-1, the J gene TRBJ2-7, with TRBD1 as a possible D gene (5 bases). From germline, CDR1 is SGHRS and CDR2 YFSETQ. The germline V and J ends were trimmed by 0 bases and 5 bases, with 15 bases remaining between them. The CDR3 has 15 residues. The CDR3 bases are TGCGCCAGCAGCTTGGCCCAGGGAACGGTCCACGAGCAGTACTTC. Translating it yields CASSLAQGTVHEQYF.

The chain carries TRBV11-2 and TRBJ2-7; no definite D call. The CDR3 loop spans 12 amino acids. V was trimmed by 1 base and J by 6 bases, leaving 7 bases between them. Germline CDR1 is SGHAT and CDR2 is FQNNGV. In nucleotides, the CDR3 is TGTGCCAGCAGCTTAGTTGTCACCGAGCAGTACTTC. Its protein is CASSLVVTEQYF. Full variable domain (missing parts from reference TRBV11-2 and TRBJ2-7): EAGVAQSPRYKIIEKRQSVAFWCNPISGHATLYWYQQILGQGPKLLIQFQNNGVVDDSQLPKDRFSAERLKGVDSTLKIQPAKLEDSAVYLCASSLVVTEQYFGPGTRLTVT.

This chain connects TRBV27 to TRBJ2-7, with D unresolved. V was trimmed by 4 bases and J by 3 bases, leaving 19 bases between them. CDR1 and CDR2 (germline): MNHEY, SMNVEV (reference sequence). This CDR3 region has 16 residues. The CDR3 here is CASSSKPSHWFYEQYF. Here the CDR3 DNA reads TGTGCCAGCAGTTCAAAACCAAGTCATTGGTTCTACGAGCAGTACTTC.

This rearrangement joins TRBV7-6 to TRBJ1-1; a weak D match, TRBD1 (5 bases). From germline, CDR1 is SGHVS and CDR2 FNYEAQ. The CDR3 is 15 amino acids. Trimming left V 1 base short and J 1 base short, with 10 bases between. CDR3 nucleotides: TGTGCCAGCAGCTTAGGCGGTCAGGGGAACACTGAAGCTTTCTTT. Protein product: CASSLGGQGNTEAFF.

The V gene is TRBV19, the J gene TRBJ2-7; 12 positions match TRBD2. The CDR3 contains 15 residues. Germline V lookup: CDR1 LNHDA, CDR2 SQIVND (reference sequence). Trimming cost V 4 bases and J 7 bases; bases outside gene matches: 8. The CDR3 protein is CASSTRLAGEREQYF. Here the CDR3 DNA reads TGTGCCAGTAGTACTAGACTAGCGGGAGAAAGGGAGCAGTACTTC.